A selection of T cell receptor beta chains follows, all from one sample in a study of patients and donors after allogeneic stem cell transplantation. TCRdb fed the RT-PCR reads into MiXCR, producing one record per CDR3 protein. Among more than 850,000 distinct CDR3 sequences listed, 18% were seen once. Sample: blood, either unsorted or a sorted T cell fraction (not recorded which). The receptors stem from a human donor who was either an allogeneic HSCT recipient or a stem cell or donor lymphocyte infusion donor (not recorded which). It is not recorded whose cells these are; they may come from a transplant donor. Both conserved end residues are part of each CDR3. Fields, in order: V gene, CDR3 protein.

V: TRBV6-1
CDR3: CASKPGTGNGYTF

V: TRBV11-2
CDR3: CASSLVPNTIYF

V: TRBV29-1
CDR3: CSVEGSYMNTEAFF

V: TRBV6-2/TRBV6-3
CDR3: CASSYWGSYNSPLHF

V: TRBV6-2/TRBV6-3
CDR3: CASSRQSLQETQYF

V: TRBV6-5
CDR3: CASSYGNRGHQETQYF

V: TRBV5-1
CDR3: CASSSPTSGRYEQYF

V: TRBV29-1
CDR3: CSVRTGLSYEQYF

V: TRBV5-5
CDR3: CASRRTGGLSGANVLTF

V: TRBV4-1
CDR3: CASSQKTGAYYGYTF

V: TRBV7-2
CDR3: CASSSTGTKNTEAFF

V: TRBV19
CDR3: CASSNRGLQPQHF

V: TRBV12-3/TRBV12-4
CDR3: CASSLKLAGENNEQFF

V: TRBV12-5
CDR3: CASGARVLEGYTF

V: TRBV27
CDR3: CASSFPPDTTRFYGYTF

V: TRBV7-3
CDR3: CASSPGGTTTNEQFF

V: TRBV20-1
CDR3: CSAPLAGRNEQYF

V: TRBV6-5
CDR3: CASSYSTGLAGYNEQFF

V: TRBV7-3
CDR3: CASSLRRANRDRNSPLHF

V: TRBV20-1
CDR3: CSALQTGVVQPQHF

V: TRBV9
CDR3: CASSSGTGPVLTF

V: TRBV6-5
CDR3: CASSYSTSGDTDTQYF

V: TRBV4-2
CDR3: CASSQDVYGAYEQYF

V: TRBV21-1
CDR3: CASNGPVGGKTKNIQYF

V: TRBV5-1
CDR3: CASSIQDRTGELFF

V: TRBV5-1
CDR3: CASSLEGGQAFF

V: TRBV12-3/TRBV12-4
CDR3: CASRPRGSPLHF

V: TRBV6-1
CDR3: CASKASGLSYNEQFF

V: TRBV5-1
CDR3: CASGSSGSSYEQYF

V: TRBV30
CDR3: CAWSVGPFRASTDTQYF

V: TRBV20-1
CDR3: CSASVGRLKETQYF

V: TRBV12-3/TRBV12-4
CDR3: CASRGTDRTYGYTF

V: TRBV7-9
CDR3: CASSSTALNTEAFF

V: TRBV29-1
CDR3: CSVESSGGFTEAFF

V: TRBV6-2/TRBV6-3
CDR3: CASSYWGLARTDTQYF

V: TRBV12-3/TRBV12-4
CDR3: CASSPQMTGEQYF

V: TRBV9
CDR3: CASSVTGTTNTEAFF

V: TRBV25-1
CDR3: CASSDYSREAFF

V: TRBV5-1
CDR3: CASRKGLTRQGNQETQYF

V: TRBV5-1
CDR3: CASSPSTGVDNEQFF

V: TRBV5-6
CDR3: CASSGGQGARGNQPQHF

V: TRBV7-2
CDR3: CASSFGAGTYEQYF

V: TRBV23-1
CDR3: CASSQRSSEAFF

V: TRBV2
CDR3: CASTQTGILSDTQYF

V: TRBV21-1
CDR3: CASTSSCYGYTF

V: TRBV3-1
CDR3: CASSHRTSGGYNEQFF

V: TRBV12-3/TRBV12-4
CDR3: CASSKISTGPNTQYF

V: TRBV5-5
CDR3: CASSLFEYQPQHF

V: TRBV5-1
CDR3: CASSSPLAGSDEQYF

V: TRBV29-1
CDR3: CSVVSRLAGTDTQYF

V: TRBV5-1
CDR3: CASSLNPQGTGEQYF

V: TRBV28
CDR3: CAIPVGGSGGYTF

V: TRBV28
CDR3: CASTQGYEQYF

V: TRBV6-5
CDR3: CASTPGGYEAFF

V: TRBV20-1
CDR3: CSARTATEAFF

V: TRBV15
CDR3: CATSRDYLQPNTGELFF

V: TRBV7-8
CDR3: CASSLVSLGLAALTGELFF

V: TRBV10-3
CDR3: CAIRHRGESYEQYF

V: TRBV3-1
CDR3: CASSQGLVTEAFF

V: TRBV2
CDR3: CASKGNEKLFF